This T cell receptor beta chain came from a study of sequential checkpoint blockade in melanoma (dated by TCRdb to the late 2010s). Study-wide context: In a 1:1 randomization, patients received either first-line nivolumab then ipilimumab (arm A) or ipilimumab then nivolumab (arm B). For approximately 20 patients, matched tumor biopsies were obtained before treatment and at week 13, following single-agent nivolumab (arm A) or ipilimumab (arm B). DNA from 91 pretreatment melanoma tumor samples underwent TCRbeta immunosequencing. Maintenance nivolumab came after both trial sequences. The same lesion was the source of approximately 79% of the matched pre- and post-treatment tumor biopsy pairs. What the authors observed across the whole study: Small sample sizes and reduced statistical power limited the within-arm analyses of tumor T-cell fraction. PD-L1 staining and CD8+ T-cell counts correlated with tumor T-cell fraction and clonality, whereas mutational load did not. Clinical benefit was about 30 times more likely to be achieved by patients whose tumor T-cell fraction and clonality increased by week 13. Validation of the response-prediction model combining TCR metrics and mutation burden is needed in larger, independent patient cohorts. In the nivolumab-first arm (arm A), an association was found between pretreatment tumor TIL clonality and response (P = .04).

This clone turned up a few times. Its antigen target is currently unknown. It has no much larger one-base neighbor in the sample; base qualities were not kept. The treatment or condition label here, explained by the study, means: randomized to nivolumab then ipilimumab (arm A) or the reverse (arm B). Prior DNA-damaging chemotherapy had not been received by any trial patient. The samples were obtained from melanoma patients enrolled in CheckMate 064, an open-label, randomized phase II trial testing sequential checkpoint blockade. Tumor TCR sequencing used genomic DNA from formalin-fixed paraffin-embedded (FFPE) tissue samples. The immunoSEQ Assay was used to immunosequence TCRbeta CDR3 regions from genomic DNA. Genomic DNA was amplified by bias-controlled multiplex PCR before high-throughput sequencing. The published analysis was carried out like this. To quantify the absolute abundance of each unique TCRbeta CDR3 region, the sequences were collapsed and filtered. Clonality, defined as 1 minus Pielou's evenness, was calculated using productive rearrangements only. To compute tumor T-cell fraction, TCRbeta template counts were normalized to usable DNA, with usable DNA estimated from several housekeeping genes. Clones with significantly greater frequencies in on-treatment versus baseline samples were identified using a previously published method. The table comes from immuneACCESS by way of TCRdb, which keeps in-frame sequences with V and J called. Part of the clones is missing from these tables; in studies checked, under half for an unresolved V gene and the rest for unknown reasons. V and J calls plus clone size are reproduced from that table; the DNA served to infer D and trimming. A total of some 2,700 clones appear in this sample, 20% to 25% of them only once. In total, the top ten clones hold roughly 20% of the sample.

The material was tumor tissue (inferred from file names), obtained from a patient given nivolumab and ipilimumab in sequence. The clonotype comes from a human donor with melanoma.

The bases read TGTGCCAGCACCCCAAGGGGGGTAGCCAAAAACATTCAGTACTTC. Translated, it reads CASTPRGVAKNIQYF. In this chain, TRBV6-8 is recombined with TRBJ2-4; the D gene is possibly TRBD1 or TRBD2, each agreeing over 6 bases. V loses 7 bases, J loses 0 bases, and the germline ends lie 13 bases apart. Including cysteine and phenylalanine, the CDR3 has 15 amino acids. Solely the CDR3 DNA is kept, with 45 bases framed from the first base. Per the germline V gene, MNHGY is the CDR1 and SAAAGT is the CDR2.